The entry below gives a single T cell receptor beta chain sequence along with its context. Its matching antigen is unknown. These data are taken from a study of T-cell memory formation after mild COVID-19. Study in general: Clusters of TCRs were largely donor specific.

Each CDR3 protein is one row after TCRdb ran MiXCR on the 5' RACE reads. The sample contains about 340,000 distinct CDR3 sequences, around 13% of which appear only once. Overall study findings and caveats: The finding that pre-infection memory included some responding clones suggested that cross-reactive memory joined. The main location of contracting CD4+ clones was CM and EM, and that of contracting CD8+ clones was EMRA. Later expanders leaned CD4+, whereas clones that contracted between day 15 and 85 were balanced CD4/CD8.

This CDR3 is 15 amino acids long. V was cut by 5 bases and J by 3 bases, with 16 bases left in between. The germline CDR1 and CDR2 sequences are MNHEY and SVGEGT. The specimen was PBMCs or a T cell subset sorted from them (not recorded which). J is TRBJ1-2 and V is TRBV6-2 or TRBV6-3; no reliable D call. The sequence was collected from a man younger than 35 who had mild COVID-19 (a few samples of this study predate the infection). Cell type and time point are not known. The CDR3 DNA reads as TGTGCCAGCAGTACGTCTAATCCGCAAGACTATGGCTACACCTTC. Translated: CASSTSNPQDYGYTF.